The 5 T cell receptor beta chains reported below all come from one sample, sequenced in a study of blood T cell repertoires in COVID-19. This table comes from immunoSEQ multiplex PCR, and its TCRdb copy is limited to in-frame clones, with some not included. The repertoire holds 350,000 to 450,000 clones, with about 88% as singletons. The specimen sequenced was peripheral blood. The receptor source for this set is a middle-aged woman with COVID-19, enrolled during active disease.

J is TRBJ1-4 and V is TRBV5-6; tentatively, D is TRBD1 (6 bases). The germline V and J ends were trimmed by 1 base and 5 bases, with 12 bases remaining between them. The CDR3 is 15 amino acids. Germline loops: CDR1 SGHDT, CDR2 YYEEEE. The CDR3 spells CASSLIGGSNEKLFF. CDR3 nucleotides: TGTGCCAGCAGCTTGATTGGGGGCTCAAATGAAAAACTGTTTTTT.

The chain is built from TRBV19 and TRBJ1-5, with 8 bases matching TRBD1. The V segment lost 3 bases and the J segment 3 bases; nucleotides outside the gene matches: 13. This CDR3 has 18 amino acids. Germline V gene lookup returns CDR1 LNHDA and CDR2 SQIVND (reference sequence). CDR3 in amino acids: CASSIYIGQGEANQPQHF. In nucleotides, the CDR3 is TGTGCCAGTAGTATCTATATCGGACAGGGTGAGGCCAATCAGCCCCAGCATTTT.

The chain couples TRBV11-3 to TRBJ1-1; D is undetermined. The CDR3 is made up of 16 amino acids. Trimming pared 4 bases from V and 1 base from J, leaving 16 bases between. The germline CDR1 and CDR2 sequences are SGHNT and YENEEA. The CDR3 reads CASSSGGSTGNTEAFF. CDR3 sequence (DNA): TGTGCCAGCAGCTCAGGAGGGTCAACGGGGAACACTGAAGCTTTCTTT.

The chain carries TRBV18 and TRBJ1-2; 7 bases align to TRBD1. The germline gives CDR1 KGHSH, CDR2 LQKENI. V trimming: 0 bases; J trimming: 5 bases; junction bases outside the gene matches: 6. The CDR3 spans 15 residues. The DNA for the CDR3 is TGTGCCAGCTCACCACCGACGGGACAGCTTTATGGCTACACCTTC. Encoded protein: CASSPPTGQLYGYTF.

The V gene is TRBV24-1, the J gene TRBJ1-5; D remains unclear. V lost 3 bases to trimming and J lost 7 bases, with 9 bases between them. Germline-derived CDR1 and CDR2 are KGHDR and SFDVKD. There are 13 residues in the CDR3. The DNA of the CDR3 is TGTGCCACCAGTGATAAACTTGCCCAGCCCCAGCATTTT. Translating gives CATSDKLAQPQHF.